This T cell receptor beta chain came from a study of blood T cell repertoires in COVID-19. Study-wide context: Acute and convalescent COVID-19 samples came from the United States, Italy and Spain. T cells, B-cell-depleted T cells, or PBMCs supplied cDNA or gDNA.

The germline V and J ends were trimmed by 4 bases and 5 bases, with 10 bases remaining between them. The CDR3 is 12 amino acids. Germline assignment: CDR1 SGHRS and CDR2 YFSETQ. Original processing methods: How many nucleated cells were present was estimated from reference gene primer amplification. Using immunoSEQ multiplex PCR, the repertoire was profiled, and TCRdb retains in-frame clones only, with some absent. V and J calls and clone size come straight from that table; D and trimming were deduced from the DNA. The table shows around 140,000 clones, with about nine tenths occurring only once. The gene calls are TRBV5-1 and TRBJ2-7; weak D call: TRBD1 (6 bases). The sequence was obtained from a man in his fifties with active COVID-19. Sequences were obtained from peripheral blood. As DNA, the CDR3 is TGCGCCAGCAGCGGCCAGGGGAACGAGCAGTACTTC. Amino acid sequence: CASSGQGNEQYF.